This T cell receptor beta chain was captured in a study of control samples from healthy donors and cancer patients. The data were produced by immunoSEQ multiplex PCR, yet TCRdb's version contains in-frame clones alone and is incomplete. The sample records nearly 55,000 clones, around 97% being singletons. This TCR was recovered from a woman in her twenties or thirties in good health. Sequences were obtained from blood.

As DNA, the CDR3 is TGTGCCGCAGGCGGATCGGGACAGGTTAATGAAAAACTGTTTTTT. Protein product: CAAGGSGQVNEKLFF. The genes are TRBV19 and TRBJ1-4; 8 bases fit TRBD1. V lost 11 bases and J lost 4; bases outside the gene matches: 12. In germline, CDR1 is LNHDA, CDR2 SQIVND (reference sequence). The CDR3 has 15 amino acids.